This T cell receptor beta chain was sequenced during a study of T cells in Graves' hyperthyroidism and ophthalmopathy. Initially, at the first diagnosis of hyperthyroidism and before any ophthalmopathy symptoms, blood was sampled. This CDR3 is built from 19 residues. V lost 5 bases, J lost 2 bases, and 17 bases stayed unmatched. The germline gives CDR1 SGHRS, CDR2 YFSETQ. TCR beta CDR3 regions were amplified from RNA transcripts. TCR CDR3 underwent first-round RT-PCR with the HTBI primer set. TCRdb reprocessed the multiplex PCR reads via MiXCR and lists one record per CDR3 protein. The table shows around 240,000 distinct CDR3 sequences, with approximately 14% occurring only once.

The sequenced material came from blood. This clonotype originated in a woman aged 40-49 years with Graves' hyperthyroidism that later progressed to Graves' ophthalmopathy. The chain is built from TRBV5-1 and TRBJ2-5; 11 bases align to TRBD2. CDR3 bases: TGCGCCAGCAGTTACCTTGGGACTAGCGGAGGAGGGGGACAAGAGACCCAGTACTTC. Translating gives CASSYLGTSGGGGQETQYF.